The 8 T cell receptor beta chains listed next were all sequenced from one sample in a study of OX40 agonist ivuxolimab in advanced cancers. The library was generated by the immunoSEQ multiplex PCR assay. TCRdb retrieved this table from immuneACCESS and kept in-frame rearrangements only. Not all clones are present; in checked studies, unresolved V genes account for under half, and no reason is known for the remainder. The sample table lists about 110,000 clones, about 91% of them with a count of one. The ten top clones hold roughly 0.61% of the sample. The input for sequencing was CD4+ or CD8+ T cells sorted from blood, taken in a trial of the OX40 agonist ivuxolimab. These receptors all come from an adult with an advanced solid tumor such as melanoma, head and neck, liver or kidney cancer.

The genes are TRBV7-9 and TRBJ1-4; 9 bases are shared with TRBD1. The ends lost 5 bases at V and 4 bases at J; junction bases unmatched: 8. The CDR3 consists of 16 residues. Looked up from germline, CDR1 is SEHNR and CDR2 is FQNEAQ (reference sequence). This CDR3 reads CASSGAGQGINEKLFF. The CDR3 region has the DNA TGTGCCAGCAGCGGGGCGGGACAGGGAATTAATGAAAAACTGTTTTTT.

A single count supports this clone. V gene TRBV30 combines with J gene TRBJ1-6; D is unclear. Looked up from germline, CDR1 is GTSNPN and CDR2 is SVGIG (reference sequence). Trimming took off 5 bases at V and 2 bases at J, with 7 bases between the two ends. The CDR3 spans 13 residues. CDR3 in amino acids: CAWRGTYNSPLHF. The CDR3 DNA is TGTGCCTGGCGGGGAACCTATAATTCACCCCTCCACTTT.

V is TRBV15 and J is TRBJ2-7, with 11 bases that match TRBD1. Germline values: CDR1 LNHNV, CDR2 YYDKDF (reference sequence). V trimming: 0 bases; J trimming: 5 bases; junction bases outside the gene matches: 12. The CDR3 is 18 amino acids. The CDR3 protein is CATSREESWTGGLDEQYF. CDR3 DNA: TGTGCCACCAGCAGAGAGGAAAGTTGGACAGGGGGCCTGGACGAGCAGTACTTC.

The chain has TRBV6-5 and TRBJ2-3; 7 bases line up with TRBD1. The length of the CDR3 is 16 residues. From germline, CDR1 is MNHEY and CDR2 SVGAGI. V lost 2 bases and J lost 2; bases outside the gene matches: 7. The CDR3 nucleotides are TGTGCCAGCAGTTACCCGCCGGGACAGATCACAGATACGCAGTATTTT. Its protein is CASSYPPGQITDTQYF.

The rearrangement uses TRBV30 and TRBJ2-1; D may match TRBD1 or TRBD2 (5 bases each). The CDR3 is made up of 16 amino acids. V shed 3 bases and J shed 0 bases, with 15 bases lying between them. Germline lookup yields CDR1 GTSNPN and CDR2 SVGIG (reference sequence). This CDR3 reads CAWRPVWGSSYNEQFF. CDR3 nucleotides: TGTGCCTGGAGACCGGTTTGGGGGAGCTCCTACAATGAGCAGTTCTTC.

In DNA, the CDR3 is TGCGCCAGCAGTGAGTTTAGGACAGGGGCGGACGAGCAGTACTTC. Translating it yields CASSEFRTGADEQYF. This sequence joins TRBV10-1 and TRBJ2-7, with TRBD1 matching over 9 bases. This CDR3 is built from 15 residues. Germline lookup yields CDR1 WNHNN and CDR2 SYGVQD (reference sequence). With 1 base clipped from V and 5 bases from J, the junction kept 6 bases outside the gene matches.

This chain connects TRBV18 to TRBJ2-3; 7 nucleotides line up with TRBD2. CDR1 KGHSH and CDR2 LQKENI come from the germline V gene. The CDR3 consists of 16 residues. Losses at the gene ends were 2 bases for V and 4 bases for J; bases not matched to a gene: 9. Here the CDR3 reads CASSPRAGEAADTQYF. CDR3 in DNA: TGTGCCAGCTCACCAAGGGCGGGAGAAGCGGCAGATACGCAGTATTTT. Full variable domain (outside the CDR3, taken from reference TRBV18 and TRBJ2-3): NAGVMQNPRHLVRRRGQEARLRCSPMKGHSHVYWYRQLPEEGLKFMVYLQKENIIDESGMPKERFSAEFPKEGPSILRIQQVVRGDSAAYFCASSPRAGEAADTQYFGPGTRLTVL.

The chain uses TRBV29-1 and TRBJ1-5; D is unresolved. Germline V gene data show CDR1 as SQVTM and CDR2 as ANQGSEA. The CDR3 sequence is 12 residues long. The V and J ends lost 4 bases and 3 bases respectively, with 7 bases between them. CDR3 bases: TGCAGCGTTGGACACCACAATCAGCCCCAGCATTTT. It codes for CSVGHHNQPQHF.